The TCR beta chain described here comes from a study of blood T cell repertoires in COVID-19 (dated by TCRdb to the early 2020s). Looking at the study overall: Samples from collaborators originated in the United States, Italy and Spain and spanned both the acute and convalescent phases of COVID-19. The prospective study material was composed of cDNA or gDNA derived from T cells, B-cell-depleted T cells, or PBMCs. Deeply sampled blood TCRbeta repertoires from subjects exposed to, actively infected with, or recovered from COVID-19 were included in the dataset. The repertoires were released in a freely available public database intended as a resource for research on the immune response to SARS-CoV-2. The samples were drawn from the first 160 participants of the ongoing ImmuneRACE study and from 950 to 1,500 subjects provided by 6 global collaborators. The sample metadata nearly always contained a de-identified subject ID, COVID-19 status, age in years and sex. Where HLA class I and class II types were available, the types were taken from metadata supplied by the sample provider, not from assay-based typing. Overall study outcomes, separate from this receptor: The amount of clinical and demographic metadata varied by source and participant and was provided uncurated.

Enrolling through a virtual design, the prospective study's participants ranged in age from roughly 18 to 89 years and lived across roughly 24 United States geographic areas. In the prospective study, participants were assigned to cohorts based on the clinical history participants reported in a screening survey and a study questionnaire. In the prospective study, whole blood, serum and a nasopharyngeal or oropharyngeal swab were collected from each participant by mobile phlebotomists. Additional blood draws and questionnaires over a roughly two-month period could optionally be provided by prospective study participants. Prospective study blood samples were shipped either frozen or at room temperature before DNA extraction. TCRbeta CDR3 regions were amplified from genomic DNA using the immunoSEQ Assay, a bias-controlled multiplex PCR. Concerning the study's data processing: The number of nucleated cells in each sample was estimated from the amplification of reference gene primers within the assay. Sequence reads were collapsed and filtered to measure the absolute abundance of every unique TCRbeta CDR3 rearrangement. For each sample, productive Simpson clonality was calculated as the square root of Simpson's diversity index over productive rearrangements. TCRdb took over this immuneACCESS table, retaining in-frame rearrangements with V and J assigned. Such tables are incomplete; in checked studies, under half of the missing clones stem from an unresolved V gene, and the remainder is unexplained. The V and J calls and the clone size are those of that table, but D and trimming were determined from the DNA. Within this sample are about 200,000 clones, with about 82% of them counted one time only. Around 6% of the sample belongs to the ten largest clones.

Comment on this clone: Its target antigen remains unknown. The input lacks base qualities; no much larger clone sits a single base away.

From the germline V gene, CDR1 is SGHRS and CDR2 is YFSETQ. The CDR3 covers 15 residues, taking in both the cysteine and the phenylalanine. The kept DNA is CDR3 alone, 45 bases in frame from the first base. The junction carries 11 bases between V and J, which are trimmed by 0 bases and 3 bases respectively. This chain is built from TRBV5-1 and TRBJ2-3, and possibly TRBD2, on 6 matching bases. This sequence was found in a man aged 35-49 years with acute COVID-19. Input material: PBMCs or T cells enriched from blood (not recorded which). The nucleotide sequence is TGCGCCAGCAGCTTGGAGGACTACGGGACAGATACGCAGTATTTT. The resulting protein is CASSLEDYGTDTQYF.